The entry that follows covers one T cell receptor beta chain sequence. No antigen is known for it. The assay was immunoSEQ multiplex PCR, and TCRdb's table has in-frame clones only and misses some. The sample consists of fewer than 350,000 clones, more than 75% of them appearing once. Germline V lookup: CDR1 LGHNA, CDR2 YNFKEQ. J gave up 7 bases and V 1 base, and 6 bases lay outside the gene matches. CDR3 length: 16 residues. The sample comes from a study of cytomegalovirus exposure and HLA in healthy donors. Study observations and caveats: First-cohort TCR clusters tended to co-occur in the 120 or so validation repertoires, a later analysis found. The majority of TCR sequences were rare, yet some public TCRs appeared in many donors. It was approximately 170 TCR beta chains that were listed as cytomegalovirus-associated. In vitro testing confirmed three CMV-associated chains as specific for CMV antigens.

This TCR was recovered from a woman under 30 in good health and CMV-seronegative. The sample taken for sequencing was PBMCs. V is TRBV4-2 and J is TRBJ2-1, with 11 bases lining up with TRBD2. The chain's CDR3 is CASSQVTGLAGNEQFF. CDR3 DNA: TGTGCCAGCAGCCAAGTTACAGGACTAGCGGGTAATGAGCAGTTCTTC.